Each of the 19 T cell receptor beta chains below was sequenced from the same sample in a study of blood T cell repertoires in COVID-19. Clones were read by immunoSEQ multiplex PCR, and TCRdb kept only the in-frame ones, dropping some. The table has under 95,000 clones, 83% seen once; the top ten hold under 35%. Sample: peripheral blood. The receptor set was obtained from a woman of 80 years or more with acute or convalescent COVID-19.

The chain couples TRBV29-1 to TRBJ2-7; 8 bases agree with TRBD1. This CDR3 is 14 amino acids long. V lost 4 bases to trimming and J lost 6 bases; unmatched junction nucleotides: 11. CDR1 SQVTM and CDR2 ANQGSEA come from the germline V gene. The CDR3 spells CSVVETGVGGEQYF. The CDR3 DNA follows: TGCAGCGTTGTGGAGACAGGGGTCGGAGGCGAGCAGTACTTC.

The chain has TRBV13 and TRBJ1-2, with unresolved D. The CDR3 is 14 amino acids. Germline loops: CDR1 PRHDT, CDR2 FYEKMQ (reference sequence). Deletions cut 5 bases from V and 8 bases from J, with 18 bases between. CDR3 loop: CASSPRPDESGYTF. In nucleotides, the CDR3 is TGTGCCAGCAGCCCGCGGCCAGACGAGTCAGGCTACACCTTC.

The chain carries TRBV21-1 and TRBJ1-2; TRBD1, the table's D call, lacks a check against the DNA. TRBV21-1 has pseudogene status. The CDR3 spans 15 residues. The CDR3 region is CASSSGDRGNYGYTF. The CDR3 DNA reads TGTGCCAGCAGCTCCGGGGACAGGGGGAACTATGGCTACACCTTC.

The CDR3 spells CATQKRERTYNEQFF. In nucleotides, the CDR3 is TGTGCCACCCAAAAGCGGGAGAGGACGTACAATGAGCAGTTCTTC. The chain is built from TRBV19 and TRBJ2-1; 8 bases match TRBD2. CDR1 and CDR2 from the germline V gene are LNHDA and SQIVND (reference sequence). V lost 10 bases and J lost 4; bases outside the gene matches: 12. The CDR3 is 15 amino acids.

The V call is TRBV11-3, the J call TRBJ2-1; 8 nucleotides match TRBD2. The V and J ends lost 1 base and 3 bases, in that order; junction bases with no gene match: 2. There are 15 residues in the CDR3. Germline V gene data show CDR1 as SGHNT and CDR2 as YENEEA. The CDR3 DNA reads as TGTGCCAGCAGCTTAGGGCTAGCGGGCTACAATGAGCAGTTCTTC. Translating it yields CASSLGLAGYNEQFF.

This clone has only one observation. The chain couples TRBV5-1 to TRBJ2-1; D is undetermined. Germline V gives CDR1 SGHRS, CDR2 YFSETQ. The CDR3 consists of 16 residues. V lost 0 bases and J 0 bases, leaving 10 bases between the germline ends. The CDR3 here is CASSLASSYSYNEQFF. The CDR3 DNA is TGCGCCAGCAGCTTGGCCTCGTCCTACTCCTACAATGAGCAGTTCTTC.

V is TRBV12-3 or TRBV12-4 and J is TRBJ2-7, with TRBD1 matching 7 bases. This CDR3 has 13 residues. Trimming cost V 6 bases and J 4 bases; bases outside gene matches: 6. CDR3 amino acids: CASSSGQVYEQYF. CDR3 bases: TGTGCCAGCAGCTCCGGACAGGTATACGAGCAGTACTTC.

The chain combines TRBV5-7 with TRBJ2-4; 11 bases are shared with TRBD2. TRBV5-7 is marked as an open reading frame, function uncertain. V lost 1 base to trimming and J lost 1 base; unmatched junction nucleotides: 7. The CDR3 is 18 amino acids. CDR3 DNA sequence: TGTGCCAGCAGCTTGAATAGCGGGAGGGGAGAGGCCAAAAACATTCAGTACTTC. Translated, it gives CASSLNSGRGEAKNIQYF.

The rearrangement joins TRBV7-2 to TRBJ2-7; D might be TRBD2 (5 bases). The germline V gene encodes CDR1 SGHTA and CDR2 FQGNSA. The CDR3 contains 12 residues. The V end lost 5 bases, the J end lost 6 bases, and 11 bases lay between the germline ends. The CDR3 region has the DNA TGTGCCAGCAGCCCCGGACTTTTCGAGCAGTACTTC. Translating it yields CASSPGLFEQYF.

This clone was seen only a few times. The CDR3, as DNA: TGTGCCAGCAGCTCAGACATGCAAGAGACCCAGTACTTC. This translates into CASSSDMQETQYF. This rearrangement joins TRBV5-4 to TRBJ2-5, with no clear D. Trimming stripped 3 bases from V and 2 bases from J, with 8 bases between. The CDR3 has 13 amino acids. Germline V gene sequence: CDR1 SGHNT, CDR2 YYREEE (reference sequence).

The gene calls are TRBV28 and TRBJ2-5, with 8 positions matching TRBD1. The V segment lost 7 bases and the J segment 5 bases; nucleotides outside the gene matches: 12. This CDR3 comprises 15 residues. The germline V gene encodes CDR1 MDHEN and CDR2 SYDVKM. CDR3 DNA sequence: TGTGCCAGCATCTCGGCAGGGGGCGGGGAGGAGACCCAGTACTTC. Amino acids: CASISAGGGEETQYF.

The CDR3 loop is CASSLSAGYEQYF. In DNA, the CDR3 is TGTGCCAGCAGCTTAAGTGCGGGGTACGAGCAGTACTTC. V usage is TRBV7-3 and J usage is TRBJ2-7; D possibly corresponds to TRBD2 (6 bases). Deletions cut 1 base from V and 4 bases from J, with 8 bases between. Germline CDR1 SGHTA, CDR2 FQGTGA. The CDR3 extends over 13 amino acids.

This chain links TRBV23-1 with TRBJ2-7, with TRBD2 as a possible D gene (6 bases). TRBV23-1 is sorted into the ORF group, with uncertain function. This CDR3 is 15 amino acids long. V lost 6 bases, J lost 0 bases, and 15 bases lay in between. The CDR3 is CASSARTTSSYEQYF. The CDR3 region has the DNA TGCGCCAGCAGCGCGAGGACTACTAGCTCCTACGAGCAGTACTTC.

The chain is built from TRBV29-1 and TRBJ2-1, with D tentatively TRBD1 (7 bases). Germline loops: CDR1 SQVTM, CDR2 ANQGSEA. The V end lost 5 bases, the J end lost 0 bases, and 20 bases lay between the germline ends. CDR3 length: 17 residues. CDR3 coding DNA: TGCAGCGTTCGCAGGGGGGAGGCTTGGGACTCCTACAATGAGCAGTTCTTC. Amino acid sequence: CSVRRGEAWDSYNEQFF.

The chain joins TRBV29-1 to TRBJ2-7, with a weak D call TRBD1 (5 bases). CDR3 length: 12 residues. V dropped 4 bases and J dropped 2 bases, with 9 bases sitting between them. Germline CDR1 reads SQVTM; CDR2 reads ANQGSEA. The CDR3 nucleotides read TGCAGCGTTGGCCAGGGCACCTACGAGCAGTACTTC. It translates to CSVGQGTYEQYF.

The chain recombines TRBV18 with TRBJ2-2; TRBD2 aligns across 7 bases. Unmatched junction bases numbered 2, after V lost 3 bases and J lost 1 base. This CDR3 has 15 residues. Germline V gene sequence: CDR1 KGHSH, CDR2 LQKENI. The CDR3 loop reads CASSPQRENTGELFF. The CDR3 coding sequence is TGTGCCAGCTCACCTCAGCGGGAGAACACCGGGGAGCTGTTTTTT. The complete variable domain, with remaining parts taken from reference TRBV18 and TRBJ2-2, reads NAGVMQNPRHLVRRRGQEARLRCSPMKGHSHVYWYRQLPEEGLKFMVYLQKENIIDESGMPKERFSAEFPKEGPSILRIQQVVRGDSAAYFCASSPQRENTGELFFGEGSRLTVL.

The chain employs TRBV27 and TRBJ2-7, with TRBD2 matching over 8 bases. The CDR3 consists of 16 residues. J was trimmed by 2 bases and V by 0 bases; bases with no gene match: 6. Germline CDR1 reads MNHEY; CDR2 reads SMNVEV (reference sequence). The CDR3 loop is CASSLSSGVRPYEQYF. In DNA, the CDR3 is TGTGCCAGCAGTTTATCTAGCGGGGTCAGACCCTACGAGCAGTACTTC.

The chain joins TRBV15 to TRBJ2-3; D gene uncertain. Germline lookup yields CDR1 LNHNV and CDR2 YYDKDF (reference sequence). CDR3 length: 13 residues. With 6 bases removed from V and 2 bases from J, the gap between germline ends came to 9 bases. The CDR3 protein is CATSPADTDTQYF. Here the CDR3 DNA reads TGTGCCACCAGTCCGGCGGACACAGATACGCAGTATTTT.

The rearrangement joins TRBV5-4 to TRBJ1-1, with TRBD1 matching over 7 bases. There are 15 residues in the CDR3. Per germline, CDR1 SGHNT and CDR2 YYREEE (reference sequence). The V and J ends lost 4 bases and 3 bases, in that order; junction bases with no gene match: 9. The CDR3 is CASSPSGQRDTEAFF. Here the CDR3 DNA reads TGTGCCAGCAGCCCCTCGGGACAGAGGGACACTGAAGCTTTCTTT.